This TCR beta chain was observed in a study of blood T cell repertoires in COVID-19. Study context: The origin of the acute and convalescent COVID-19 samples was the United States, Italy and Spain. The analysed material was cDNA or gDNA that came from T cells, B-cell-depleted T cells, or PBMCs.

CDR3 length equals 16 residues. In germline, CDR1 is MNHNS, CDR2 SASEGT. Trimming cost V 2 bases and J 3 bases, with 13 bases left between them. As processed by the authors: Reference gene primers were amplified, and this amplification served to estimate nucleated cell counts. TCRdb keeps only in-frame clones here, not all; method: immunoSEQ multiplex PCR. From that table come the V and J calls and clone size; the DNA was used to work out D and trimming. The data show approximately 74,000 clones, approximately 80% seen once. The chain uses TRBV6-1 and TRBJ1-4; D ambiguous. The sequence came from a woman older than 75 with active or convalescent COVID-19. Sequencing was performed on peripheral blood. Here the CDR3 reads CASSELYGPANEKLFF. For the CDR3, the DNA is TGTGCCAGCAGTGAACTATACGGTCCGGCTAATGAAAAACTGTTTTTT.